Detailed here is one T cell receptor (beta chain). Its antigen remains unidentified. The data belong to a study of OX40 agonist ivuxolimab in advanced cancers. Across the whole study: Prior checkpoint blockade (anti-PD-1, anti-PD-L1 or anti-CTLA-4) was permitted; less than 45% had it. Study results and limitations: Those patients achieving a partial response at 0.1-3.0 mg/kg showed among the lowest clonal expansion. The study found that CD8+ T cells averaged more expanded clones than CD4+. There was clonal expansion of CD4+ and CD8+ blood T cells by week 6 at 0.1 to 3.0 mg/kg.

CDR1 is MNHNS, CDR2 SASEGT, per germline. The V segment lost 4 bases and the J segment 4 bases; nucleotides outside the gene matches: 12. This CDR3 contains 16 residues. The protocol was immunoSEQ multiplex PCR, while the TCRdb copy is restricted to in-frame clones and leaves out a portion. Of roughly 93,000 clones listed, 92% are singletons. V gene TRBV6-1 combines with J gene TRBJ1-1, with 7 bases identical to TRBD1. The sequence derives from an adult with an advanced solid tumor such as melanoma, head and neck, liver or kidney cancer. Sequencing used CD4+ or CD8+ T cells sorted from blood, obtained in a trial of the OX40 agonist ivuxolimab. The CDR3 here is CASSGLAGGYGTEAFF. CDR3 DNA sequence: TGTGCCAGCAGTGGGCTGGCAGGGGGATATGGCACTGAAGCTTTCTTT.